This T cell receptor beta chain derives from a study of T cells in Graves' hyperthyroidism and ophthalmopathy. Overall study results and limits: Ophthalmopathy could be told apart from stable hyperthyroidism with a 13 V-J model. Most thyroid clonotypes with frequency above 0.001 were detected in blood.

This clonotype was detected many times. The target antigen is unknown. Lactation, pregnancy, other autoimmune disease or uncontrolled infection led to exclusion of patients. Researchers amplified the TCR beta CDR3 regions from RNA transcripts. The TCR CDR3 was amplified in a first-round RT-PCR using the HTBI primer set. TCRdb independently ran MiXCR on the multiplex PCR reads; one entry per CDR3 protein. Among under 600,000 distinct CDR3 sequences listed, approximately 15% were seen once. The TCR originated in a woman aged 40 to 50 with Graves' ophthalmopathy. The sequencing input was blood.

CDR3 sequence: CASSGDRGREQPQHF. In DNA form, the CDR3 reads TGCGCCAGCAGCGGGGACAGGGGAAGAGAGCAGCCCCAGCATTTT. The V and J genes are TRBV5-1 and TRBJ1-5; 10 bases fit TRBD1. The CDR3 has 15 amino acids. With 4 bases clipped from V and 7 bases from J, the junction kept 8 bases outside the gene matches. The V gene's germline CDR1 is SGHRS and CDR2 YFSETQ.